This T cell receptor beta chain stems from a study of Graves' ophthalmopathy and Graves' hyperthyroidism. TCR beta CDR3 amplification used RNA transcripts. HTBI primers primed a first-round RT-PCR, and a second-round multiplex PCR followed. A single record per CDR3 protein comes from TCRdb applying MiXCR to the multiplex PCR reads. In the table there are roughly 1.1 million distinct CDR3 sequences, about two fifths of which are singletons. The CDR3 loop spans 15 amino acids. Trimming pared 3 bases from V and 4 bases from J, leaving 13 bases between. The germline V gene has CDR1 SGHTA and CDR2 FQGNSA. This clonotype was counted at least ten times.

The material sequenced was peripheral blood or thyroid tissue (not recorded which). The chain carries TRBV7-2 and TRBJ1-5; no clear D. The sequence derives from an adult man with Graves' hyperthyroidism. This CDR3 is CASSFGNSKNQPQHF. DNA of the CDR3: TGTGCCAGCAGCTTCGGTAACTCGAAAAATCAGCCCCAGCATTTT.